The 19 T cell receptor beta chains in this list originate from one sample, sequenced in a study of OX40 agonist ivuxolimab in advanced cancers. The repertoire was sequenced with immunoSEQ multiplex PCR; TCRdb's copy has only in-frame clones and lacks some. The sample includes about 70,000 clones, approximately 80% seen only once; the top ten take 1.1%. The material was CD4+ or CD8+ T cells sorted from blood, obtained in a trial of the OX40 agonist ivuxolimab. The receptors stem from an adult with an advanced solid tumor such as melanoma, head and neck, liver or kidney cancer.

The CDR3 region has the DNA TGCGCCAGCAGCTTAAGGGCAGGGGGCACAGATACGCAGTATTTT. It yields the protein CASSLRAGGTDTQYF. V gene TRBV5-1 combines with J gene TRBJ2-3; D possibly corresponds to TRBD1 (6 bases). Germline V gives CDR1 SGHRS, CDR2 YFSETQ. V lost 2 bases and J lost 1, with 11 bases in between. The CDR3 runs 15 residues.

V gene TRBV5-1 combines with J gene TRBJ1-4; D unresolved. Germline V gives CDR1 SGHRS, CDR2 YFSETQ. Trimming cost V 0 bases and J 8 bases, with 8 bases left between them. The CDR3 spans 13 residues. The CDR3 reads CASSLVVGEKLFF. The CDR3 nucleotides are TGCGCCAGCAGCTTGGTTGTCGGGGAAAAACTGTTTTTT.

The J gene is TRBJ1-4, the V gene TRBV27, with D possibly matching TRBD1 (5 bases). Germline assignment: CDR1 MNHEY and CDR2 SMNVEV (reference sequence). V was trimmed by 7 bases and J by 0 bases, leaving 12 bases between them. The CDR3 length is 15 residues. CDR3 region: CASTPLGATNEKLFF. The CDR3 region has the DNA TGTGCCAGCACCCCATTAGGGGCAACTAATGAAAAACTGTTTTTT. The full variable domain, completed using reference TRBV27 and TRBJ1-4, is EAQVTQNPRYLITVTGKKLTVTCSQNMNHEYMSWYRQDPGLGLRQIYYSMNVEVTDKGDVPEGYKVSRKEKRNFPLILESPSPNQTSLYFCASTPLGATNEKLFFGSGTQLSVL.

CDR3 bases: TGTGCCAGCAGCGGACAGAGGGCTGACACTGAAGCTTTCTTT. Translated, it gives CASSGQRADTEAFF. The rearrangement links TRBV7-2 to TRBJ1-1; weak D call: TRBD1 (6 bases). With 5 bases removed from V and 3 bases from J, the gap between germline ends came to 13 bases. CDR1 and CDR2 (germline): SGHTA, FQGNSA. The CDR3 extends over 14 amino acids.

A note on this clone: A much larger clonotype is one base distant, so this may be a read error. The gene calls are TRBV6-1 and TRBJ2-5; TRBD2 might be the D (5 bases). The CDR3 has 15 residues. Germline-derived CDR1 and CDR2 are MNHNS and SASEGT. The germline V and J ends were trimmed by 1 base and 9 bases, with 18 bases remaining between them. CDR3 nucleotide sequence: TGTGCCAGCAGTGAAGACCCGGGGAGAATTGAGGCCCAGTACTTC. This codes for CASSEDPGRIEAQYF.

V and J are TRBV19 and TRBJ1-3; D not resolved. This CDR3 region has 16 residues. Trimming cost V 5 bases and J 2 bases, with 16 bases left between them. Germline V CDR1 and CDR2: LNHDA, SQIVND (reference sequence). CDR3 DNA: TGTGCCAGTAGTCGGGTCGGTCGACGGACTGGAAACACCATATATTTT. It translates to CASSRVGRRTGNTIYF.

CDR3 coding DNA: TGTGCCAGCAGCTTGGGATTAGCGGGGGGGCCCCCAGATACGCAGTATTTT. Its translation is CASSLGLAGGPPDTQYF. V and J are TRBV5-4 and TRBJ2-3; TRBD2 agrees at 11 bases. The J segment lost 4 bases and the V segment lost 0 bases, leaving 7 bases of the junction unmatched. Germline V lookup: CDR1 SGHNT, CDR2 YYREEE (reference sequence). This CDR3 contains 17 residues.

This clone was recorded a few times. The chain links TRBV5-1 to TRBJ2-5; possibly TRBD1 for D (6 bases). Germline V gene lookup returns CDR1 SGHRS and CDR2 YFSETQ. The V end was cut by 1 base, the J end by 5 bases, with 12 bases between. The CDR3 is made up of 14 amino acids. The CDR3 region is CASSLTGYDETQYF. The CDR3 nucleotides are TGCGCCAGCAGCTTGACAGGGTATGACGAGACCCAGTACTTC. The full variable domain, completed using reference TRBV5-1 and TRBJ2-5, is KAGVTQTPRYLIKTRGQQVTLSCSPISGHRSVSWYQQTPGQGLQFLFEYFSETQRNKGNFPGRFSGRQFSNSRSEMNVSTLELGDSALYLCASSLTGYDETQYFGPGTRLLVL.

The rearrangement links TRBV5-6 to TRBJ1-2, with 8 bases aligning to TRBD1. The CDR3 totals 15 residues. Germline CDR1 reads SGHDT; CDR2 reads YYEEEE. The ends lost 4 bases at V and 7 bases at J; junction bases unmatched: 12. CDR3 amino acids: CASSPRDRPMVGYTF. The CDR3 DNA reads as TGTGCCAGCAGCCCTAGGGACAGGCCAATGGTTGGCTACACCTTC.

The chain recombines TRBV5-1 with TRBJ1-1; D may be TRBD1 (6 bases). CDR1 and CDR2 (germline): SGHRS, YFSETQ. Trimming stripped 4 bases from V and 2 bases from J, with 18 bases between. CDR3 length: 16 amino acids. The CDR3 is CASSTGQSTLNTEAFF. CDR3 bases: TGCGCCAGCAGCACCGGACAGAGTACTCTCAACACTGAAGCTTTCTTT.

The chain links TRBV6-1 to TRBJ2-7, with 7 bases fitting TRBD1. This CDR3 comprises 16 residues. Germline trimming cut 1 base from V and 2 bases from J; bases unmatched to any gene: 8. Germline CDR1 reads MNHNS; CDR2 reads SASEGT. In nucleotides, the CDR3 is TGTGCCAGCAGTGAAGGGTGGACAGGAGGCCCCTACGAGCAGTACTTC. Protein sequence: CASSEGWTGGPYEQYF.

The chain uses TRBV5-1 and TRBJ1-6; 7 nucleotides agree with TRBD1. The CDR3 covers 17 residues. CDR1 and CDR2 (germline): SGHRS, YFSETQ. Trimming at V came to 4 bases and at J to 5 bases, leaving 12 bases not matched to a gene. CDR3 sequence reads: CASSLLPSTGNNSPLHF. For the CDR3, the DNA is TGCGCCAGCAGCCTGCTCCCATCGACAGGGAATAATTCACCCCTCCACTTT.

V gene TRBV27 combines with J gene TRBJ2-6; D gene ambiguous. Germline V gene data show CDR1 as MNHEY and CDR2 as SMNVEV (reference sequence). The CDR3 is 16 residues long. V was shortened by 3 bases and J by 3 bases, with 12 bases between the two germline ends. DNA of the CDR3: TGTGCCAGCAGTTTGCCCTCAGTGAGTGGGGCCAACGTCCTGACTTTC. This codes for CASSLPSVSGANVLTF.

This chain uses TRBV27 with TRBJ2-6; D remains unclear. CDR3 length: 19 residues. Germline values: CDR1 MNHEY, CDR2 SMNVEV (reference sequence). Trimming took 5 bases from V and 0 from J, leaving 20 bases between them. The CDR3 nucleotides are TGTGCCAGCAGTCCCCCGGCAGTTTATGGCTCCTCTGGGGCCAACGTCCTGACTTTC. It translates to CASSPPAVYGSSGANVLTF.

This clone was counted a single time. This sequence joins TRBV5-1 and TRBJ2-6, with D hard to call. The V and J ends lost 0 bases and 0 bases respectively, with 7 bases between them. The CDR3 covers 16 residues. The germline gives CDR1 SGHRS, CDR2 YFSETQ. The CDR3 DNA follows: TGCGCCAGCAGCTTGGCGAGTATCTCTGGGGCCAACGTCCTGACTTTC. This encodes CASSLASISGANVLTF.

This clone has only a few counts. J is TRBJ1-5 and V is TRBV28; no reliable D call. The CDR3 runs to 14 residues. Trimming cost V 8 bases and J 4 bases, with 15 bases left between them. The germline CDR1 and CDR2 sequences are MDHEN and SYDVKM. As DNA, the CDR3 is TGTGCCAGCGAAGGTGGGTTTGATAATCAGCCCCAGCATTTT. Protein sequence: CASEGGFDNQPQHF.

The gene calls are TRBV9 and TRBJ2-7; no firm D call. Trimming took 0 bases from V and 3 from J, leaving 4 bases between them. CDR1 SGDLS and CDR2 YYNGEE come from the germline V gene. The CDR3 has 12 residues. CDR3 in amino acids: CASSVDGYEQYF. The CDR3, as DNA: TGTGCCAGCAGCGTAGATGGCTACGAGCAGTACTTC.

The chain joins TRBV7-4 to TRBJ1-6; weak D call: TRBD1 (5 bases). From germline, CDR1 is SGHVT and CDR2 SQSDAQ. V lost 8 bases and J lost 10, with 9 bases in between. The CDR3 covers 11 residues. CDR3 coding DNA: TGTGCCAGCCCACAGGACTCACCCCTCCACTTT. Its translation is CASPQDSPLHF.

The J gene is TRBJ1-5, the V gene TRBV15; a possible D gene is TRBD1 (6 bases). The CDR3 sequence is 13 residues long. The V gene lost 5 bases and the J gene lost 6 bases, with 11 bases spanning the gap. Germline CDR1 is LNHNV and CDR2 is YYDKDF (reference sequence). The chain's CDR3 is CATSSGTIQPQHF. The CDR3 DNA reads TGTGCCACCAGCTCCGGGACAATTCAGCCCCAGCATTTT.